The clone carrying this T cell receptor (beta chain) was seen a few times. This sample includes further DNA sequences coding for the same CDR3. Germline V CDR1 and CDR2: SGHVS, FQNEAQ. The CDR3 is made up of 13 amino acids. With 5 bases clipped from V and 5 bases from J, the junction kept 5 bases outside the gene matches. This specimen comes from a study of cytotoxic CD8 clonotypes in ibrutinib-treated CLL. TCRdb's table, derived via immunoSEQ multiplex PCR, lists solely in-frame clones and lacks some. The repertoire includes fewer than 90,000 clones, 70% to 90% of them detected once, and around 5% sits in the top ten.

This sample comprised PBMCs, obtained before ibrutinib treatment. The rearrangement joins TRBV7-8 to TRBJ1-2, with 7 bases lining up with TRBD1. The clonotype comes from a human donor with chronic lymphocytic leukemia. The CDR3 here is CASSARQGYGYTF. Here the CDR3 DNA reads TGTGCCAGCAGCGCAAGACAGGGATATGGCTACACCTTC.